The 8 T cell receptor beta chains in this list originate from one sample, sequenced in a study of T-cell memory formation after mild COVID-19. TCRdb reprocessed the 5' RACE reads via MiXCR and lists one record per CDR3 protein. This table holds 150,000 to 200,000 distinct CDR3 sequences, approximately 17% found once. Sequenced: PBMCs or a T cell subset sorted from them (not recorded which). All receptors derive from a young man who had mild COVID-19 (a few samples of this study predate the infection). Cell type and time point are not known.

The rearrangement joins TRBV5-1 to TRBJ2-5; D tentatively reads TRBD1 or TRBD2 (6 bases each). V was shortened by 6 bases and J by 0 bases, with 9 bases between the two germline ends. The germline V gene encodes CDR1 SGHRS and CDR2 YFSETQ. The CDR3 is made up of 13 amino acids. The CDR3 loop reads CASTRGDQETQYF. The DNA of the CDR3 is TGCGCCAGCACTAGGGGGGACCAAGAGACCCAGTACTTC.

The V call is TRBV7-9, the J call TRBJ1-6; 8 positions match TRBD1. CDR3 size: 13 residues. Germline V gene lookup returns CDR1 SEHNR and CDR2 FQNEAQ (reference sequence). J gave up 9 bases and V 5 bases, and 3 bases lay outside the gene matches. This CDR3 is CASSPDRGSPLHF. CDR3 nucleotides: TGTGCCAGCAGCCCCGACAGGGGTTCACCCCTCCACTTT.

This clonotype was seen more than once but under ten times. This chain connects TRBV7-2 to TRBJ1-4; D gene uncertain. The CDR3 sequence is 15 residues long. Germline CDR1 and CDR2: SGHTA and FQGNSA. Trimming shortened V by 0 bases and J by 3 bases, and 8 bases separated the two germline ends. The CDR3 loop reads CASSLAGIANEKLFF. In DNA, the CDR3 is TGTGCCAGCAGCTTAGCAGGGATTGCTAATGAAAAACTGTTTTTT.

This clonotype is termed medium-sized. The chain combines TRBV10-3 with TRBJ2-7; a weak D match, TRBD2 (6 bases). The germline gives CDR1 ENHRY, CDR2 SYGVKD. The CDR3 is made up of 15 amino acids. V lost 3 bases, J lost 3 bases, and 15 bases lay in between. The CDR3 DNA reads as TGTGCCATCAGTGACCCGGGACTTCCTAACTACGAGCAGTACTTC. This codes for CAISDPGLPNYEQYF.

This chain links TRBV11-2 with TRBJ2-5; no clear D gene. From germline, CDR1 is SGHAT and CDR2 FQNNGV. CDR3 size: 17 residues. V dropped 0 bases and J dropped 5 bases, with 19 bases sitting between them. The CDR3 DNA is TGTGCCAGCAGCTTAGAGACCGGGTTCCACTTTTGGGAGACCCAGTACTTC. It encodes CASSLETGFHFWETQYF.

The CDR3 nucleotides read TGTGCCAGCAGGGCTCCCGGGACAGGGAACACCGGGGAGCTGTTTTTT. Its translation is CASRAPGTGNTGELFF. V gene TRBV6-5 combines with J gene TRBJ2-2; TRBD1 agrees at 8 bases. V was clipped by 6 bases and J by 1 base; unmatched bases: 7. This CDR3 is built from 16 residues. Per germline, CDR1 MNHEY and CDR2 SVGAGI.

The chain employs TRBV20-1 and TRBJ1-2; possibly TRBD1 for D (6 bases). Trimming shortened V by 4 bases and J by 3 bases, and 6 bases separated the two germline ends. This CDR3 is built from 11 residues. From germline, CDR1 is DFQATT and CDR2 SNEGSKA (reference sequence). CDR3 region: CSANRDYGYTF. CDR3 bases: TGCAGTGCTAACAGGGACTATGGCTACACCTTC.

This clonotype was seen more than once but under ten times. The chain carries TRBV3-1 and TRBJ1-6; a possible D gene is TRBD1 (5 bases). From germline, CDR1 is LGHDT and CDR2 YNNKEL (reference sequence). Trimming pared 9 bases from V and 6 bases from J, leaving 12 bases between. The CDR3 is 13 residues long. The CDR3 DNA follows: TGTGCCAGTAGTCAGGGAGGTAATTCACCCCTCCACTTT. Its protein product is CASSQGGNSPLHF.